These T cell receptor beta chains were read from a single sample in a study of cytomegalovirus exposure and HLA in healthy donors. Profiling relied on immunoSEQ multiplex PCR, and the TCRdb table lists in-frame clones only, not all of them. There are more than 110,000 clones in the sample; around four fifths occur only once, and roughly 1.2% lies in the top ten. The specimen sequenced was PBMCs. These receptor sequences come from a male donor in good health and CMV-seropositive. The CDR3 runs from the conserved cysteine through the conserved F or W. D genes are given only for firm matches. Clone size is not always given. Where it is, it says once, few, many or a class for expanded clones.

D	V	size	J	CDR3	DNA
NA	TRBV6-6	NA	TRBJ2-7	CASTARDEQYF	TGTGCCAGCACGGCCAGGGACGAGCAGTACTTC
TRBD1	TRBV5-1	NA	TRBJ1-1	CASSPGTGALEAFF	TGCGCCAGCAGCCCCGGGACAGGTGCCCTTGAAGCTTTCTTT
NA	TRBV11-3	NA	TRBJ1-1	CASSASGQSRTEAFF	TGTGCCAGCAGCGCGTCGGGACAAAGTAGGACTGAAGCTTTCTTT
TRBD1	TRBV7-6	NA	TRBJ2-7	CASSFTGTGSHEQYF	TGTGCCAGCAGCTTCACCGGGACAGGGAGCCACGAGCAGTACTTC
TRBD2	TRBV7-6	NA	TRBJ2-7	CASSLTRIPTESGGTSYEQYF	TGTGCCAGCAGCTTAACCCGAATCCCGACCGAGAGCGGGGGGACCTCCTACGAGCAGTACTTC
TRBD2	TRBV19	NA	TRBJ2-5	CASSIDLWRGGETQYF	TGTGCCAGTAGTATAGATCTATGGCGGGGGGGAGAGACCCAGTACTTC
TRBD1	TRBV10-3	NA	TRBJ2-7	CAIESGGEQYF	TGTGCCATCGAGTCAGGGGGCGAGCAGTACTTC
NA	TRBV6-6	NA	TRBJ2-1	CASSSSRGSYNEQFF	TGTGCCAGCAGCTCCTCGAGGGGGTCTTACAATGAGCAGTTCTTC
NA	TRBV4-3	NA	TRBJ2-5	CASSQERGNQETQYF	TGCGCCAGCAGCCAAGAAAGGGGGAACCAAGAGACCCAGTACTTC
NA	TRBV6-1	once	TRBJ2-1	CASSGGVGSYIYNEQFF	TGTGCCAGCAGTGGGGGAGTGGGAAGCTACATATACAATGAGCAGTTCTTC
NA	TRBV19	NA	TRBJ1-1	CASRIRGDYNTEAFF	TGTGCCAGTAGGATCCGGGGGGATTATAACACTGAAGCTTTCTTT
TRBD1	TRBV19	NA	TRBJ2-3	CASSTLQGASKDTQYF	TGTGCCAGTAGTACCCTACAGGGGGCGAGCAAGGATACGCAGTATTTT
NA	TRBV7-8	NA	TRBJ2-7	CASSLARDYEQYF	TGTGCCAGCAGCTTAGCGAGGGACTACGAGCAGTACTTC
NA	TRBV5-1	NA	TRBJ1-4	CASSLQQGFGEKLFF	TGCGCCAGCAGCTTGCAACAGGGTTTTGGCGAAAAACTGTTTTTT
NA	TRBV5-1	NA	TRBJ2-7	CASKGDSYEQYF	TGCGCCAGCAAGGGGGACTCCTACGAGCAGTACTTC
TRBD1	TRBV5-6	NA	TRBJ1-2	CASSLATGTYGYTF	TGTGCCAGCAGCTTGGCGACAGGGACCTATGGCTACACCTTC
TRBD1	TRBV4-1	NA	TRBJ2-5	CASSQVRGTGGRGTQYF	TGCGCCAGCAGCCAAGTTCGGGGGACAGGGGGAAGAGGGACCCAGTACTTC
NA	TRBV4-2	NA	TRBJ1-1	CASSQGRNTEAFF	TGTGCCAGCAGCCAAGGCAGGAACACTGAAGCTTTCTTT
TRBD1	TRBV7-6	NA	TRBJ1-2	CASSLEEGARFGYTF	TGTGCCAGCAGCTTAGAGGAGGGGGCCAGATTCGGCTACACCTTC
NA	TRBV5-1	once	TRBJ2-1	CASSPDPGQPLGSYNEQFF	TGCGCCAGCAGCCCGGATCCGGGACAACCGTTGGGCTCCTACAATGAGCAGTTCTTC
NA	TRBV7-6	NA	TRBJ2-3	CASSLVGGSTDTQYF	TGTGCCAGCAGCTTAGTCGGGGGAAGCACAGATACGCAGTATTTT
TRBD1	TRBV5-1	once	TRBJ2-3	CASSLNGQGETDTQYF	TGCGCCAGCAGCTTGAATGGACAGGGGGAAACAGATACGCAGTATTTT
TRBD1	TRBV5-5	NA	TRBJ1-2	CASSSPGGKLGYTF	TGTGCCAGCAGCTCTCCAGGGGGTAAACTGGGCTACACCTTC
TRBD2	TRBV6-5	NA	TRBJ2-7	CASSYLAGGPSYEQYF	TGTGCCAGCAGTTACTTAGCGGGAGGTCCTTCTTACGAGCAGTACTTC
TRBD2	TRBV10-2	NA	TRBJ2-3	CASSVRASGHITDTQYF	TGCGCCAGCAGTGTTCGGGCTAGCGGTCATATCACAGATACGCAGTATTTT
TRBD2	TRBV30	NA	TRBJ2-7	CAWSTAAAGVSYEQYF	TGTGCCTGGAGTACCGCCGCGGCGGGAGTCTCCTACGAGCAGTACTTC
NA	TRBV27	NA	TRBJ2-1	CASATRPRGYNEQFF	TGTGCCAGCGCGACTAGGCCACGGGGCTACAATGAGCAGTTCTTC
TRBD1	TRBV13	NA	TRBJ1-1	CASSLDRGSTEAFF	TGTGCCAGCAGCCTAGACAGGGGAAGCACTGAAGCTTTCTTT
NA	TRBV6-1	NA	TRBJ1-2	CASSETGLYGYTF	TGTGCCAGCAGTGAAACAGGGCTCTATGGCTACACCTTC